These T cell receptor beta chains were read from a single sample in a study of siplizumab effects on memory and regulatory T cells. The table came from immunoSEQ multiplex PCR; TCRdb's copy has only in-frame clones and leaves some out. The data contain thousands of clones, about 70% of them seen just once; the ten biggest clones take up approximately 61%. Sequencing input: effector memory CD8+ T cells sorted from blood. The receptors here all came from a human donor in good health. CDR3s include the opening cysteine and the closing phenylalanine or tryptophan.

V gene: TRBV9; J gene: TRBJ2-3; CDR3 protein: CASSVAGQGSDTQYF
V gene: TRBV7-6; J gene: TRBJ2-3; CDR3 protein: CASSLVRATDTQYF
V gene: TRBV2; J gene: TRBJ1-4; CDR3 protein: CASSAPSAHNEKLFF
V gene: TRBV10-3; J gene: TRBJ1-5; CDR3 protein: CAISVQDGQPQHF
V gene: TRBV5-1; J gene: TRBJ2-1; CDR3 protein: CASSLAGDTSYNEQFF
V gene: TRBV5-6; J gene: TRBJ2-1; CDR3 protein: CASSGGLAFYNEQFF
V gene: TRBV4-1; J gene: TRBJ1-5; CDR3 protein: CASSQAPRGPWPQHF
V gene: TRBV12-2; J gene: TRBJ2-3; CDR3 protein: CASRRTSGSPPDTQYF
V gene: TRBV5-6; J gene: TRBJ2-7; CDR3 protein: CASSPGGIYEQYF
V gene: TRBV19; J gene: TRBJ2-3; CDR3 protein: CASSIGLSTEPSTDTQYF
V gene: TRBV5-6; J gene: TRBJ1-4; CDR3 protein: CASSWTRGMGEKLFF
V gene: TRBV9; J gene: TRBJ1-3; CDR3 protein: CASSPPGQGSRNTIYF
V gene: TRBV6-5; J gene: TRBJ1-1; CDR3 protein: CASSYSRGNPEAFF
V gene: TRBV6-4; J gene: TRBJ2-7; CDR3 protein: CASSSAGGYEQYF
V gene: TRBV5-5; J gene: TRBJ2-3; CDR3 protein: CASSSLADTQYF
V gene: TRBV5-6; J gene: TRBJ2-5; CDR3 protein: CASSFPQRGGHQETQYF
V gene: TRBV6-4; J gene: TRBJ2-1; CDR3 protein: CASSLDGSTGDEQFF
V gene: TRBV5-3; J gene: TRBJ1-2; CDR3 protein: CASSYSAGTAYGYTF
V gene: TRBV5-4; J gene: TRBJ1-2; CDR3 protein: CASSFGTEGGYTF
V gene: TRBV6-5; J gene: TRBJ1-2; CDR3 protein: CASTLDGYGYTF
V gene: TRBV5-6; J gene: TRBJ1-2; CDR3 protein: CASSLGTGTNYGYTF
V gene: TRBV5-4; J gene: TRBJ2-1; CDR3 protein: CASSFGRGGNEQFF
V gene: TRBV7-3; J gene: TRBJ2-1; CDR3 protein: CASSFGNEQFF
V gene: TRBV11-1; J gene: TRBJ1-6; CDR3 protein: CASSVPFSGSSYNSPLHF
V gene: TRBV7-8; J gene: TRBJ2-2; CDR3 protein: CASSYGTGELFF
V gene: TRBV6-6; J gene: TRBJ2-3; CDR3 protein: CASSYRSTDTQYF
V gene: TRBV19; J gene: TRBJ1-2; CDR3 protein: CASSIDSQGAEGYTF
V gene: TRBV6-6; J gene: TRBJ2-7; CDR3 protein: CASSYSGGARDEQYF
V gene: TRBV7-9; J gene: TRBJ2-1; CDR3 protein: CASSSYRGNEQFF
V gene: TRBV5-6; J gene: TRBJ2-2; CDR3 protein: CASSLVGQITGELFF
V gene: TRBV7-3; J gene: TRBJ2-7; CDR3 protein: CASSRWAGEEQYF
V gene: TRBV4-1; J gene: TRBJ2-2; CDR3 protein: CASSQSNTGELFF
V gene: TRBV9; J gene: TRBJ1-6; CDR3 protein: CASSVGTASRDSPLHF
V gene: TRBV11-3; J gene: TRBJ1-1; CDR3 protein: CASSLGSGAGQLIMNTEAFF
V gene: TRBV7-3; J gene: TRBJ2-7; CDR3 protein: CASSLGRSSYEQYF
V gene: TRBV6-1; J gene: TRBJ1-2; CDR3 protein: CASSEPPDRVLDYGYTF
V gene: TRBV23-1; J gene: TRBJ2-7; CDR3 protein: CASSQFHQGQGTYEQYF
V gene: TRBV18; J gene: TRBJ1-1; CDR3 protein: CASSPWQEDTEAFF
V gene: TRBV4-2; J gene: TRBJ2-2; CDR3 protein: CASSQARREHTGELFF
V gene: TRBV27; J gene: TRBJ2-2; CDR3 protein: CASSPILEAGVPGELFF
V gene: TRBV7-2; J gene: TRBJ2-1; CDR3 protein: CASSLTALRSYNEQFF
V gene: TRBV27; J gene: TRBJ2-7; CDR3 protein: CASSPSYGQGLGEQYF
V gene: TRBV10-2; J gene: TRBJ2-3; CDR3 protein: CASSEGWGWGGTQYF
V gene: TRBV2; J gene: TRBJ2-7; CDR3 protein: CASRGTGEYSYEQYF
V gene: TRBV5-4; J gene: TRBJ1-2; CDR3 protein: CASSGYRGLNYGYTF
V gene: TRBV5-6; J gene: TRBJ2-6; CDR3 protein: CASEGAGGHRSGANVLTF
V gene: TRBV11-2; J gene: TRBJ2-4; CDR3 protein: CASSPETGQNIQYF
V gene: TRBV7-6; J gene: TRBJ2-7; CDR3 protein: CASSLSDGYEQYF
V gene: TRBV25-1; J gene: TRBJ2-2; CDR3 protein: CASSEPTDSGELFF
V gene: TRBV6-5; J gene: TRBJ1-6; CDR3 protein: CASSYSSPGPNSPLHF
V gene: TRBV27; J gene: TRBJ1-5; CDR3 protein: CASGQGFGNQPQHF
V gene: TRBV5-1; J gene: TRBJ2-1; CDR3 protein: CASSFRIAGNNEQFF